This T cell receptor (beta chain) was recovered during a study of radiotherapy plus CTLA-4 blockade in lung cancer. Background on the study: Among all patients, more than 15% showed objective responses, while more than 25% had disease control. Whole-study results and caveats: Together with interferon-beta, which increased in serum after radiation, early dynamic changes in blood T cell clones were reportedly the best predictors of response. Tumor-derived TCR clones expanded in blood after radiotherapy plus ipilimumab.

Profiling relied on immunoSEQ multiplex PCR, and the TCRdb table lists in-frame clones only, not all of them. This table holds around 40,000 clones, more than 65% found once. People whose metastatic non-small-cell lung cancer was chemo-refractory got focal radiation along with CTLA-4 blockade by ipilimumab. Comments on this clone: Its matching antigen is unknown.

The V and J ends lost 5 bases and 7 bases, in that order; junction bases with no gene match: 7. This CDR3 spans 14 amino acids. CDR1 is SGHTA and CDR2 is FQGNSA in the germline V gene. V gene TRBV7-2 combines with J gene TRBJ2-2, with 7 bases matching TRBD1. This sample comprised peripheral blood, obtained from a patient treated with radiotherapy plus ipilimumab. This sequence originates from a human donor with non-small cell lung cancer who had stable disease on radiotherapy plus ipilimumab. CDR3 residues: CASSVQGTVGELFF. CDR3 nucleotide sequence: TGTGCCAGCAGCGTACAGGGGACAGTCGGGGAGCTGTTTTTT.